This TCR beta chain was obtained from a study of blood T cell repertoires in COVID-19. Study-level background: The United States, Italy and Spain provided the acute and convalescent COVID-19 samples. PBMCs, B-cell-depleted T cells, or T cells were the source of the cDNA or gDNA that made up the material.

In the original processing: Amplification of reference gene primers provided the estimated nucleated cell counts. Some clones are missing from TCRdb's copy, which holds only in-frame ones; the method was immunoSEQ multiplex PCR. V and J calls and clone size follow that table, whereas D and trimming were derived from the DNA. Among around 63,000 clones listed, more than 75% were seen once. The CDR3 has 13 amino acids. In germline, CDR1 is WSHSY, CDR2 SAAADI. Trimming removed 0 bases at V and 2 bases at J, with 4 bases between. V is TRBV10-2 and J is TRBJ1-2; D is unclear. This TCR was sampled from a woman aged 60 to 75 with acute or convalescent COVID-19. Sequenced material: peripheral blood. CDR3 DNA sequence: TGCGCCAGCAGTGAGTCTAGAAACTATGGCTACACCTTC. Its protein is CASSESRNYGYTF.